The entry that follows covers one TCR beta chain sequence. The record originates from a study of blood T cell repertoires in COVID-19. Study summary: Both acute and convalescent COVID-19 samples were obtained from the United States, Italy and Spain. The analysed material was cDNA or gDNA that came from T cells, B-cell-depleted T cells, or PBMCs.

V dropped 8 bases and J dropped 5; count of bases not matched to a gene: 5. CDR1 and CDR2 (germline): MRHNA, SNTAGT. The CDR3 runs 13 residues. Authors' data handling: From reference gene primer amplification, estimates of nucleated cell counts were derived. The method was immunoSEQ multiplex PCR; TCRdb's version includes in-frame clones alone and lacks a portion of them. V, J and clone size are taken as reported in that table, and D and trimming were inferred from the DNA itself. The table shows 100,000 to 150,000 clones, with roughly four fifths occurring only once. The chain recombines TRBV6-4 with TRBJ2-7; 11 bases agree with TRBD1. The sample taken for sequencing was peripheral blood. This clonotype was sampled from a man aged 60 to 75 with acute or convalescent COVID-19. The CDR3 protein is CASPGTGGNEQYF. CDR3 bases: TGTGCCAGCCCCGGGACAGGGGGGAACGAGCAGTACTTC.